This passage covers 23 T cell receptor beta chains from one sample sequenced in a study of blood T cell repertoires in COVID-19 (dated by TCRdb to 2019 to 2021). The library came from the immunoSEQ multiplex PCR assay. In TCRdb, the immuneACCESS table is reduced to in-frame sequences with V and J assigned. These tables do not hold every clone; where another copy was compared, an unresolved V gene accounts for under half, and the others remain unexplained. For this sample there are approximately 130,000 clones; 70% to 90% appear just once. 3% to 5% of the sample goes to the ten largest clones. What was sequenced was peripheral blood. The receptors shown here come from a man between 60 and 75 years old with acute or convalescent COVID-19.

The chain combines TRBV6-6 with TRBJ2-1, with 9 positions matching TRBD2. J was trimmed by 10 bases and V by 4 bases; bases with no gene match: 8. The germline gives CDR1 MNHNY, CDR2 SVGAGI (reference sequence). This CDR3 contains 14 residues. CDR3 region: CASSLGREGREQFF. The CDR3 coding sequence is TGTGCCAGCAGTTTAGGGCGGGAGGGTAGAGAGCAGTTCTTC.

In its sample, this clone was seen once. The CDR3 here is CASSLGRSWAPGEQYF. CDR3 DNA sequence: TGTGCCAGCAGCTTAGGACGGTCCTGGGCCCCGGGGGAGCAGTACTTC. V gene TRBV7-8 combines with J gene TRBJ2-7, with a weak D call TRBD2 (5 bases). CDR1 is SGHVS and CDR2 is FQNEAQ in the germline V gene. Trimming took off 1 base at V and 7 bases at J, with 20 bases between the two ends. The length of the CDR3 is 16 residues. Full variable domain (remainder filled in from reference TRBV7-8 and TRBJ2-7): GAGVSQSPRYKVAKRGQDVALRCDPISGHVSLFWYQQALGQGPEFLTYFQNEAQLDKSGLPSDRFFAERPEGSVSTLKIQRTQQEDSAVYLCASSLGRSWAPGEQYFGPGTRLTVT.

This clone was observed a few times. The CDR3: CASSPWDSRDEQFF. The CDR3 DNA sequence: TGTGCCAGCAGCCCATGGGACTCAAGGGATGAGCAGTTCTTC. The rearrangement links TRBV9 to TRBJ2-1; possibly TRBD2 for D (6 bases). With 4 bases removed from V and 8 bases from J, the gap between germline ends came to 16 bases. The CDR3 spans 14 residues. Germline loops: CDR1 SGDLS, CDR2 YYNGEE.

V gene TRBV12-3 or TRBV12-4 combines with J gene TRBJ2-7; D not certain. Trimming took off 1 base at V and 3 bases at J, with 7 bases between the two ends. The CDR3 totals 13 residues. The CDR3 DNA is TGTGCCAGCAGTTTAGGAACGGGCTACGAGCAGTACTTC. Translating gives CASSLGTGYEQYF.

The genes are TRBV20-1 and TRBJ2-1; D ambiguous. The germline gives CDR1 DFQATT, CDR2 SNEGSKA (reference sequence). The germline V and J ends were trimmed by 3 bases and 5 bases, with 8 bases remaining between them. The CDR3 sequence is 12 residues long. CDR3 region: CSASRSDNEQFF. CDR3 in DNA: TGCAGTGCTAGTCGCAGCGACAATGAGCAGTTCTTC.

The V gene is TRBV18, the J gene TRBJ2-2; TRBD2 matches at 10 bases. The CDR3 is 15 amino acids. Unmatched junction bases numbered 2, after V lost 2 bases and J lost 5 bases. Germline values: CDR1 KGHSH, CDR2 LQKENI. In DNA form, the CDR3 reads TGTGCCAGCTCACCAATGACTAGCGGGACCGGGGAGCTGTTTTTT. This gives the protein CASSPMTSGTGELFF.

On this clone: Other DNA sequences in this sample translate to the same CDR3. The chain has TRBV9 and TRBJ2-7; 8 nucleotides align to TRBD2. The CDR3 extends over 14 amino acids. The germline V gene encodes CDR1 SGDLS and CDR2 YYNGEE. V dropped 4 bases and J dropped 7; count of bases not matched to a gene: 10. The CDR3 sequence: CASSPRVAGYEQYF. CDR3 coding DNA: TGTGCCAGCAGCCCAAGGGTAGCGGGGTATGAGCAGTACTTC.

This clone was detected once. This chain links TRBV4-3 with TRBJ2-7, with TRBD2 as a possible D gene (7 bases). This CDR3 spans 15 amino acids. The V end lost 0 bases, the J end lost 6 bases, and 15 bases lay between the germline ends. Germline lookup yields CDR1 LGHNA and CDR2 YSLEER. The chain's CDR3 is CASSQDPAGEGEQYF. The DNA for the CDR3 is TGCGCCAGCAGCCAAGATCCGGCAGGGGAGGGCGAGCAGTACTTC.

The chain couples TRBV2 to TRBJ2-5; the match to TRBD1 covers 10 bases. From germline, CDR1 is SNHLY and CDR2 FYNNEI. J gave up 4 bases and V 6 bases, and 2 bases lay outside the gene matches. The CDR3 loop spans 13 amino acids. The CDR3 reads CASRRDRGETQYF. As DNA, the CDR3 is TGTGCCAGCAGGCGGGACAGGGGAGAGACCCAGTACTTC.

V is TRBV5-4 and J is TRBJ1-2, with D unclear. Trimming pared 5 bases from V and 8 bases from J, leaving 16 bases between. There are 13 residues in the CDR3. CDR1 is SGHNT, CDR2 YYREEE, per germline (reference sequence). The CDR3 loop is CASSLNGGRGYTF. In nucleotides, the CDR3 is TGTGCCAGCAGTCTCAACGGAGGGCGAGGCTACACCTTC.

CDR3 residues: CASSVGQGANTGELFF. CDR3 DNA: TGTGCCAGCAGTGTAGGGCAGGGGGCGAACACCGGGGAGCTGTTTTTT. J is TRBJ2-2 and V is TRBV6-1, with 7 bases aligning to TRBD1. The trim removed 4 bases at V and 0 bases at J, leaving 5 bases unmatched. The CDR3 has 16 amino acids. Looked up from germline, CDR1 is MNHNS and CDR2 is SASEGT.

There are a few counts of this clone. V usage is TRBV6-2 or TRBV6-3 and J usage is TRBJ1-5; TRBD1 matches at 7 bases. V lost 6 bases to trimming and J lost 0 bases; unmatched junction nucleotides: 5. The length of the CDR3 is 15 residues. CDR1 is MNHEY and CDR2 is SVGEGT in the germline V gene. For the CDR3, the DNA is TGTGCCAGCAGCCTCGGGACAGTTAGCAATCAGCCCCAGCATTTT. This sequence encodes CASSLGTVSNQPQHF.

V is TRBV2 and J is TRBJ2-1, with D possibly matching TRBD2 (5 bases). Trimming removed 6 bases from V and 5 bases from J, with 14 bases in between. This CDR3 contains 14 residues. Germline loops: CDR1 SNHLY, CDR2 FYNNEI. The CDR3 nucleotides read TGTGCCAGCAGGAGGGAAAGCGGAAACAATGAGCAGTTCTTC. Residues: CASRRESGNNEQFF.

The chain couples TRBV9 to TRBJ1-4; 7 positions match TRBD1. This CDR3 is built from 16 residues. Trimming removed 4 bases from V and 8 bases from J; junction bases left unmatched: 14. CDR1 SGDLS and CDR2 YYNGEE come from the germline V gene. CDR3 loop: CASSTDSTGTGEKLFF. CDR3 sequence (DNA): TGTGCCAGCAGCACTGACTCGACAGGGACGGGGGAAAAACTGTTTTTT.

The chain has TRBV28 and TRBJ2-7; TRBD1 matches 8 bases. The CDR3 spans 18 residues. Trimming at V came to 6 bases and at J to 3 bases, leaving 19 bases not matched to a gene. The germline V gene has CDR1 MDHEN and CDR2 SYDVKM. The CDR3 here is CASSHPLSPGGNRYEQYF. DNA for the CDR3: TGTGCCAGCAGCCACCCCTTATCGCCAGGGGGCAACCGCTACGAGCAGTACTTC.

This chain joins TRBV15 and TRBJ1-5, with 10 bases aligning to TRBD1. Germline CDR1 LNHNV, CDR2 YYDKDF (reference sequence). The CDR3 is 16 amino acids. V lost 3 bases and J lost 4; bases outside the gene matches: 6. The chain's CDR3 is CATSSLGTGDNQPQHF. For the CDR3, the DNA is TGTGCCACCAGCAGCCTTGGGACAGGGGATAATCAGCCCCAGCATTTT.

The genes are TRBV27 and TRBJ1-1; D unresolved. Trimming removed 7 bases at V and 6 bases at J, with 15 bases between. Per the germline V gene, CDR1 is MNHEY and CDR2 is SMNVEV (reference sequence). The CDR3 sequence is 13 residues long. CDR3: CASNAGRSPEAFF. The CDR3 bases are TGTGCCAGCAATGCAGGTCGAAGCCCTGAAGCTTTCTTT.

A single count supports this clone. The CDR3 loop reads CASRRQGIADTQYF. CDR3 coding DNA: TGTGCCAGCAGGAGACAGGGGATCGCAGATACGCAGTATTTT. The V gene is TRBV6-5, the J gene TRBJ2-3; 8 nucleotides line up with TRBD1. The CDR3 totals 14 residues. The V gene end was trimmed by 6 bases and the J gene end by 4 bases; junction bases not matched to a gene: 6. Germline V gene sequence: CDR1 MNHEY, CDR2 SVGAGI.

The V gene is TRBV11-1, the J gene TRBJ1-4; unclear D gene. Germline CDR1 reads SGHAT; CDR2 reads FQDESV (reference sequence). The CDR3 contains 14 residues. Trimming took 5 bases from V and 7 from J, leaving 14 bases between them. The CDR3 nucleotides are TGTGCCAGCAGCCGCGGGGTTCTAGGTGAAAAACTGTTTTTT. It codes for CASSRGVLGEKLFF. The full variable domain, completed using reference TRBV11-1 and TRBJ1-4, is EAEVAQSPRYKITEKSQAVAFWCDPISGHATLYWYRQILGQGPELLVQFQDESVVDDSQLPKDRFSAERLKGVDSTLKIQPAELGDSAMYLCASSRGVLGEKLFFGSGTQLSVL.

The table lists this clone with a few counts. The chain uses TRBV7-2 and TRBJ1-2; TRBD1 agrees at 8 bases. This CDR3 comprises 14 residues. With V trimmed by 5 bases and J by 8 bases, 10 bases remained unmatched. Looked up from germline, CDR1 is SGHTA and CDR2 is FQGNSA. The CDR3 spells CASSTPGGFWGYTF. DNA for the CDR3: TGTGCCAGCAGCACTCCAGGGGGCTTTTGGGGCTACACCTTC.

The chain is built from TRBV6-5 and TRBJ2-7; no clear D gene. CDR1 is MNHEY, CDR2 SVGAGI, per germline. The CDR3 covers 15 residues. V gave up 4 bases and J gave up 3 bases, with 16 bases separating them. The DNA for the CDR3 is TGTGCCAGCAGTTCCCTCCTCCTATACGACTACGAGCAGTACTTC. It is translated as CASSSLLLYDYEQYF.

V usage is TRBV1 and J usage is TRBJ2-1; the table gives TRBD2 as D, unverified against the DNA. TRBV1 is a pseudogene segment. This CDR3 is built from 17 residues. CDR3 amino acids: CTSSQLAGEIPYNEQFF. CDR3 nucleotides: TGCACCAGCAGCCAATTAGCGGGAGAGATACCCTACAATGAGCAGTTCTTC.

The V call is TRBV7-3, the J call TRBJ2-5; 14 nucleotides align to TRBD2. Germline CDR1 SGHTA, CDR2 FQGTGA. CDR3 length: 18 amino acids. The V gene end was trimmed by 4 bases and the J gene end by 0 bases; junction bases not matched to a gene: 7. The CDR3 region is CASSSGTSGSPYQETQYF. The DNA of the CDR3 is TGTGCCAGCAGCTCGGGGACTAGCGGGAGCCCGTACCAAGAGACCCAGTACTTC. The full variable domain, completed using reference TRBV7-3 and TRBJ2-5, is GAGVSQTPSNKVTEKGKYVELRCDPISGHTALYWYRQSLGQGPEFLIYFQGTGAADDSGLPNDRFFAVRPEGSVSTLKIQRTERGDSAVYLCASSSGTSGSPYQETQYFGPGTRLLVL.